A single sample gave rise to the 16 T cell receptor beta chains below, sequenced in a study of blood T cell repertoires in COVID-19. The method was immunoSEQ multiplex PCR; TCRdb's version includes in-frame clones alone and lacks a portion of them. Of approximately 300,000 clones in the sample, around nine tenths were seen once. The sequencing input was PBMCs or T cells enriched from blood (not recorded which). Every receptor here comes from a woman aged 30 to 39 who had been exposed to COVID-19.

The sample holds one count of this clone. The CDR3 here is CASSQDTRQARAFF. As DNA, the CDR3 is TGCGCCAGCAGCCAAGATACGCGACAGGCCAGAGCTTTCTTT. This chain links TRBV4-3 with TRBJ1-1; D might be TRBD1 (6 bases). Germline V CDR1 and CDR2: LGHNA, YSLEER. The CDR3 has 14 amino acids. V dropped 0 bases and J dropped 10 bases, with 15 bases sitting between them.

The table lists this clone with a count of one. The chain links TRBV3-1 (or the pseudogene TRBV3-2) to TRBJ2-7; no definite D call. Germline-derived CDR1 and CDR2 are LGHDT and YNNKEL (reference sequence). This CDR3 contains 12 residues. Trimming removed 5 bases at V and 6 bases at J, with 11 bases between. The CDR3 nucleotides are TGTGCCAGCAGCGCCTCGGGTGGCGAGCAGTACTTC. As protein: CASSASGGEQYF.

Worth noting for this clone: The same CDR3 also results from other DNA sequences found in this sample. CDR3 in amino acids: CASSLAGGDYEQYF. The CDR3 DNA sequence: TGCGCCAGCAGCTTGGCGGGGGGTGACTACGAGCAGTACTTC. The rearrangement uses TRBV5-1 and TRBJ2-7; TRBD2 agrees at 7 bases. The V and J ends lost 0 bases and 3 bases, in that order; junction bases with no gene match: 3. The CDR3 runs 14 residues. CDR1 and CDR2 (germline): SGHRS, YFSETQ.

V gene TRBV7-6 combines with J gene TRBJ1-6; D uncertain. The germline gives CDR1 SGHVS, CDR2 FNYEAQ. Deletions cut 2 bases from V and 4 bases from J, with 12 bases between. This CDR3 is built from 16 residues. Here the CDR3 reads CASSLPSRGYNSPLHF. The CDR3 DNA reads as TGTGCCAGCAGCTTACCCTCGCGGGGATATAATTCACCCCTCCACTTT.

V is TRBV4-2 and J is TRBJ2-1, with 8 bases fitting TRBD2. Germline-derived CDR1 and CDR2 are LGHNA and YNFKEQ. The V gene end was trimmed by 4 bases and the J gene end by 1 base; junction bases not matched to a gene: 9. CDR3 length: 17 amino acids. The CDR3 nucleotides are TGTGCCAGCAGCCCGGGGCGGAGCGGGGGTTCCTACAATGAGCAGTTCTTC. Translated: CASSPGRSGGSYNEQFF.

The chain carries TRBV12-3 or TRBV12-4 and TRBJ1-5; D is uncertain. The CDR3 length is 13 residues. The ends were cut back, 5 bases at V and 5 bases at J, with 10 bases in the middle. CDR3 region: CASSVNRDQPQHF. The CDR3 DNA follows: TGTGCCAGCAGTGTAAACCGGGATCAGCCCCAGCATTTT.

The gene calls are TRBV7-9 and TRBJ1-6; 9 bases agree with TRBD1. The CDR3 runs 16 residues. Per germline, CDR1 SEHNR and CDR2 FQNEAQ (reference sequence). Trimming removed 4 bases from V and 6 bases from J; junction bases left unmatched: 7. The DNA for the CDR3 is TGTGCCAGCAGCTCTATACAGGGGGCGGTTAATTCACCCCTCCACTTT. Translating gives CASSSIQGAVNSPLHF.

This chain uses TRBV10-1 with TRBJ2-5, with 9 bases that match TRBD2. The CDR3 loop spans 13 amino acids. In germline, CDR1 is WNHNN, CDR2 SYGVQD (reference sequence). The trim removed 8 bases at V and 2 bases at J, leaving 3 bases unmatched. The chain's CDR3 is CASDLAGQETQYF. Here the CDR3 DNA reads TGCGCCAGCGATCTAGCGGGGCAAGAGACCCAGTACTTC.

The genes are TRBV7-9 and TRBJ2-1, with 9 bases lining up with TRBD2. The CDR3 is 16 residues long. The junction had 6 bases not matched to a gene; V was cut back by 2 bases and J by 4 bases. Germline V gene data show CDR1 as SEHNR and CDR2 as FQNEAQ (reference sequence). For the CDR3, the DNA is TGTGCCAGCAGCTTACCGGGACTAGCAGGGTACAATGAGCAGTTCTTC. Translating it yields CASSLPGLAGYNEQFF.

This clone came up once. The CDR3 DNA follows: TGTGCCAGCAGCTTGGCCTTGGCCTATGGCTACACCTTC. Translation gives CASSLALAYGYTF. This chain connects TRBV5-5 to TRBJ1-2; D remains ambiguous. In germline, CDR1 is SGHKS, CDR2 YYEKEE (reference sequence). The CDR3 loop spans 13 amino acids. Trimming shortened V by 0 bases and J by 4 bases, and 7 bases separated the two germline ends.

CDR3 sequence reads: CASSFELGGPYEQYF. The CDR3 coding sequence is TGTGCCAGCAGCTTCGAGTTGGGGGGTCCCTACGAGCAGTACTTC. This chain uses TRBV11-1 with TRBJ2-7; D may be TRBD2 (6 bases). Trimming pared 3 bases from V and 2 bases from J, leaving 14 bases between. The length of the CDR3 is 15 residues. Germline loops: CDR1 SGHAT, CDR2 FQDESV (reference sequence). Full variable domain (rest looked up from reference TRBV11-1 and TRBJ2-7): EAEVAQSPRYKITEKSQAVAFWCDPISGHATLYWYRQILGQGPELLVQFQDESVVDDSQLPKDRFSAERLKGVDSTLKIQPAELGDSAMYLCASSFELGGPYEQYFGPGTRLTVT.

This chain connects TRBV10-3 to TRBJ1-2, with D possibly matching TRBD1 (5 bases). Germline CDR1 is ENHRY and CDR2 is SYGVKD. The CDR3 runs 16 residues. V lost 4 bases, J lost 2 bases, and 17 bases lay in between. CDR3 DNA: TGTGCCATCAGTGGCTGGCGGGGCGCAAACAACTATGGCTACACCTTC. Protein product: CAISGWRGANNYGYTF.

The V call is TRBV2, the J call TRBJ2-3; TRBD1 might be the D (7 bases). Germline V gene lookup returns CDR1 SNHLY and CDR2 FYNNEI. The V and J ends lost 6 bases and 2 bases respectively, with 15 bases between them. The CDR3 has 15 amino acids. The CDR3 sequence: CASRPTGRLTDTQYF. In DNA, the CDR3 is TGTGCCAGCAGGCCGACAGGGAGGCTCACAGATACGCAGTATTTT.

V usage is TRBV19 and J usage is TRBJ1-2, with unresolved D. Trimming removed 8 bases from V and 2 bases from J, with 9 bases in between. Per the germline V gene, CDR1 is LNHDA and CDR2 is SQIVND (reference sequence). The CDR3 is made up of 12 amino acids. CDR3 sequence reads: CASRRENYGYTF. CDR3 nucleotides: TGTGCCAGTCGGAGAGAGAACTATGGCTACACCTTC.

V and J are TRBV5-4 and TRBJ1-1; no definite D call. The V and J ends lost 4 bases and 4 bases respectively, with 11 bases between them. The germline V gene encodes CDR1 SGHNT and CDR2 YYREEE (reference sequence). This CDR3 region has 13 residues. CDR3 sequence: CASSKAGSTEAFF. The DNA of the CDR3 is TGTGCCAGCAGCAAGGCGGGAAGCACTGAAGCTTTCTTT.

This chain connects TRBV2 to TRBJ1-2; possibly TRBD1 for D (5 bases). Germline V gives CDR1 SNHLY, CDR2 FYNNEI. CDR3 size: 14 residues. With 8 bases removed from V and 7 bases from J, the gap between germline ends came to 20 bases. The CDR3 reads CASGPINGGRGYTF. Here the CDR3 DNA reads TGTGCCAGCGGACCAATTAACGGGGGTCGTGGCTACACCTTC.